The TCR beta chain under discussion was sequenced for a study of cytomegalovirus exposure and HLA in healthy donors. Study-wide results and limits: The finding came from a later analysis; first-cohort TCR clusters tended to co-occur in the 120 or so validation repertoires.

On this clone: Its antigen is still unknown.

The data were produced by immunoSEQ multiplex PCR, yet TCRdb's version contains in-frame clones alone and is incomplete. The sample has some 130,000 clones, approximately 84% seen once. These donors were members of the approximately 110-subject validation cohort, a group separate from the roughly 670-subject first cohort. The CDR3 covers 14 residues. V lost 1 base and J lost 12; bases outside the gene matches: 9. Germline-derived CDR1 and CDR2 are MNHEY and SMNVEV (reference sequence). The genes are TRBV27 and TRBJ2-3; 8 bases line up with TRBD1. The specimen sequenced was PBMCs. This receptor was identified in a man aged 30-40 years in good health and CMV-seropositive. CDR3 sequence reads: CASSLFTTGGNQYF. The DNA for the CDR3 is TGTGCCAGCAGTTTATTCACCACAGGGGGGAATCAGTATTTT.